This T cell receptor beta chain was identified during a study of T cell responses to AZD1222 COVID-19 vaccine. Study observations and caveats: Baseline antibody screening turned up just a handful of seropositive AZD1222 recipients. Spike-specific TCR breadth and depth both grew after two AZD1222 doses. The donor cohort was predominantly white British with a female majority, and clonal diversity may have been underestimated. All repertoire sampling was performed exclusively after the peak T cell response.

This clone was counted once. The antigen is undetermined. The protocol was immunoSEQ multiplex PCR, while the TCRdb copy is restricted to in-frame clones and leaves out a portion. This sample has more than 75,000 clones, with approximately 87% found just once. The CDR3 is 15 residues long. The V gene's germline CDR1 is SNHLY and CDR2 FYNNEI. V gave up 6 bases and J gave up 0 bases; unmatched junction bases: 8. The clonotype was recovered from an adult in good health. This sequence joins TRBV2 and TRBJ2-7; 7 nucleotides match TRBD1. This material consisted of peripheral blood, taken on day 0 of AZD1222 vaccination. The DNA of the CDR3 is TGTGCCAGCAGGGACCCGGGACAGAACTCCTACGAGCAGTACTTC. Its protein product is CASRDPGQNSYEQYF.